The entry that follows covers one TCR beta chain sequence. Its antigen is still unknown. The sample originates from a study of T cell responses to AZD1222 COVID-19 vaccine. Looking at the study overall: Second-dose schedules of about 4 or about 12 weeks were combined. Study-level points and caveats: Seropositivity was recorded at baseline in only 6 or 7 AZD1222 recipients. Reports indicate that nearly half of spike-specific TCRs are directed at unmutated variant regions. Clonal diversity may have been underestimated in mostly white British donors.

Germline V CDR1 and CDR2: SNHLY, FYNNEI. V lost 6 bases to trimming and J lost 7 bases; unmatched junction nucleotides: 3. This CDR3 spans 13 amino acids. Some clones are missing from TCRdb's copy, which holds only in-frame ones; the method was immunoSEQ multiplex PCR. The table records tens of thousands of clones, around 87% of them present only once. The sample in question was peripheral blood, obtained on day 0 of AZD1222 vaccination. This sequence originates from an adult in good health. The genes are TRBV2 and TRBJ2-1; 10 nucleotides match TRBD2. The chain's CDR3 is CASSRGLANEQFF. For the CDR3, the DNA is TGTGCCAGCAGCCGGGGACTAGCGAATGAGCAGTTCTTC. The entire variable domain, with the rest obtained from reference TRBV2 and TRBJ2-1, is as follows: EPEVTQTPSHQVTQMGQEVILRCVPISNHLYFYWYRQILGQKVEFLVSFYNNEISEKSEIFDDQFSVERPDGSNFTLKIRSTKLEDSAMYFCASSRGLANEQFFGPGTRLTVL.